Listed here is a single T cell receptor (beta chain). Original handling: Reference gene primer amplification yielded estimated nucleated cell counts. This table comes from immunoSEQ multiplex PCR, and its TCRdb copy is limited to in-frame clones, with some not included. V and J calls and clone size come straight from that table; D and trimming were deduced from the DNA. Of 400,000 to 450,000 clones in the sample, roughly 89% are singletons; the top ten hold 0.7% to 1%. Seattle's enrolled individuals joined amid active infection and were then monitored longitudinally. This sample is part of a study of blood T cell repertoires in COVID-19. Study background: Some COVID-19 samples were acute and others convalescent; all came from the United States, Italy and Spain. PBMCs, B-cell-depleted T cells, or T cells were the source of the cDNA or gDNA that made up the material.

Germline trimming cut 2 bases from V and 6 bases from J; bases unmatched to any gene: 4. The CDR3 covers 15 residues. Germline loops: CDR1 KGHDR, CDR2 SFDVKD. The V call is TRBV24-1, the J call TRBJ2-1; 9 nucleotides align to TRBD1. This receptor was obtained from a man younger than 30 with COVID-19, enrolled during active disease. The sample consisted of peripheral blood. The CDR3: CATSDSGTGSNEQFF. The CDR3 DNA sequence: TGTGCCACCAGTGATTCCGGGACAGGGAGCAATGAGCAGTTCTTC.